This passage covers 9 T cell receptor beta chains from one sample sequenced in a study of T cells in Graves' hyperthyroidism and ophthalmopathy. What was amplified from RNA transcripts were TCR beta CDR3 regions. The HTBI set primed first-round TCR CDR3 RT-PCR. TCRdb fed the multiplex PCR reads into MiXCR, producing one record per CDR3 protein. The sample yields 150,000 or so distinct CDR3 sequences, 22% seen once. The sequenced sample consisted of blood. Receptors were obtained from a woman aged 45-59 years with Graves' hyperthyroidism that later progressed to Graves' ophthalmopathy.

The chain couples TRBV6-2 or TRBV6-3 to TRBJ2-3; D is undetermined. Germline V CDR1 and CDR2: MNHEY, SVGEGT. With 6 bases removed from V and 0 bases from J, the gap between germline ends came to 16 bases. The CDR3 extends over 16 amino acids. CDR3 in amino acids: CASSARAGKSTDTQYF. CDR3 bases: TGTGCCAGCAGCGCACGGGCAGGAAAGAGCACAGATACGCAGTATTTT.

Details on this clonotype: Germline is not matched at one junction end, which may reflect a read error. The V gene is TRBV28, the J gene TRBJ1-1; D is possibly TRBD1 (6 bases). This CDR3 has 14 residues. Germline values: CDR1 MDHEN, CDR2 SYDVKM. The CDR3 DNA is TGTGCCAGCAGTTTCTGGACAGAGAACACTGAAGCTCTCTTT. Translated, it gives CASSFWTENTEALF.

This clonotype was seen repeatedly, ten times or more. The chain recombines TRBV12-3 or TRBV12-4 with TRBJ1-1, with a weak D call TRBD1 (6 bases). Between the trimmed V and J ends, which lost 6 bases and 5 bases, there was a span of 16 bases. This CDR3 contains 14 residues. Here the CDR3 reads CASSFLTGTTEAFF. CDR3 coding DNA: TGTGCCAGCAGCTTCTTGACCGGGACAACTGAAGCTTTCTTT.

This clonotype was seen a handful of times. The chain recombines TRBV7-3 with TRBJ2-1, with D perhaps matching TRBD1 (5 bases). CDR3 length equals 16 residues. Per germline, CDR1 SGHTA and CDR2 FQGTGA. Trimming left V 3 bases short and J 7 bases short, with 19 bases between. The CDR3 here is CASSFDGARATNEQFF. The CDR3 coding sequence is TGTGCCAGCAGCTTCGATGGGGCGCGCGCCACTAATGAGCAGTTCTTC.

This clonotype was detected many times. The rearrangement joins TRBV6-1 to TRBJ1-3; 8 nucleotides line up with TRBD1. Germline V gene lookup returns CDR1 MNHNS and CDR2 SASEGT. V trimming: 5 bases; J trimming: 4 bases; junction bases outside the gene matches: 7. The CDR3 runs to 15 residues. This CDR3 is CASSNPTGAGNTIYF. The CDR3, as DNA: TGTGCCAGCAGTAACCCGACAGGGGCCGGAAACACCATATATTTT.

This clonotype has a count of ten or more. This sequence joins TRBV28 and TRBJ1-1; 7 positions match TRBD1. With 5 bases clipped from V and 0 bases from J, the junction kept 9 bases outside the gene matches. CDR1 is MDHEN, CDR2 SYDVKM, per germline. This CDR3 has 16 amino acids. The CDR3 loop reads CASSRIGTVLNTEAFF. The CDR3 bases are TGTGCCAGCAGTCGCATCGGGACAGTTTTGAACACTGAAGCTTTCTTT.

There are many counts of this clonotype. The chain links TRBV7-8 to TRBJ2-1; 13 bases are shared with TRBD2. After removal of 6 bases from V and 7 bases from J, the junction contained 9 bases not matched to a gene. The CDR3 totals 16 residues. Per germline, CDR1 SGHVS and CDR2 FQNEAQ. The CDR3 coding sequence is TGTGCCAGCAGGCCAACTAGCGGGGGGGCCCAAAATGAGCAGTTCTTC. Encoded protein: CASRPTSGGAQNEQFF.

The chain recombines TRBV19 with TRBJ2-7, with unresolved D. CDR1 and CDR2 (germline): LNHDA, SQIVND (reference sequence). This CDR3 is 14 amino acids long. V lost 6 bases to trimming and J lost 4 bases, with 16 bases between them. CDR3 sequence (DNA): TGTGCCAGTAGAAAGGACCCCACTTCGTACGAGCAGTACTTC. Its protein is CASRKDPTSYEQYF.

This sequence joins TRBV15 and TRBJ1-4; D gene uncertain. The CDR3 covers 16 residues. The ends were cut back, 3 bases at V and 0 bases at J, with 11 bases in the middle. The V gene's germline CDR1 is LNHNV and CDR2 YYDKDF (reference sequence). The CDR3 nucleotides read TGTGCCACCAGCAGCGGCCCTATTGCAACTAATGAAAAACTGTTTTTT. Protein product: CATSSGPIATNEKLFF.